What follows is one TCR beta chain and its context. This CDR3 is 14 amino acids long. CDR1 is SGDLS, CDR2 YYNGEE, per germline. With 3 bases removed from V and 6 bases from J, the gap between germline ends came to 13 bases. Authors' data handling: The authors estimated nucleated cell counts from reference gene primer amplification. This table comes from immunoSEQ multiplex PCR, and its TCRdb copy is limited to in-frame clones, with some not included. The DNA gave D and trimming, while V, J and clone size come from that table. Among approximately 200,000 clones listed, approximately 75% were seen once. The study drew participants aged about 18 to 95 years from under 30 US areas. This sample stems from a study of blood T cell repertoires in COVID-19. Study-wide background: Specimens from acute and convalescent COVID-19 originated in the United States, Italy and Spain. PBMCs, B-cell-depleted T cells, or T cells provided the cDNA or gDNA that made up the material.

V usage is TRBV9 and J usage is TRBJ2-1, with D unresolved. Sequencing was carried out using PBMCs or T cells enriched from blood (not recorded which). The TCR originated in a man aged 40-55 years who had recovered from COVID-19. The DNA of the CDR3 is TGTGCCAGCAGCGCCGAACTCCTCTCCAATGAGCAGTTCTTC. This codes for CASSAELLSNEQFF. The full variable domain, rest sourced from reference TRBV9 and TRBJ2-1, is DSGVTQTPKHLITATGQRVTLRCSPRSGDLSVYWYQQSLDQGLQFLIQYYNGEERAKGNILERFSAQQFPDLHSELNLSSLELGDSALYFCASSAELLSNEQFFGPGTRLTVL.